This T cell receptor beta chain comes out of a study of blood T cell repertoires in COVID-19. This CDR3 is 15 amino acids long. CDR1 and CDR2 from the germline V gene are MDHEN and SYDVKM. V lost 2 bases to trimming and J lost 1 base, with 12 bases between them. Measured with immunoSEQ multiplex PCR; TCRdb has only the in-frame clones, and not every one. In the table there are over 14,000 clones, about 87% of which are singletons. The TCR was taken from a human donor in a cohort sampled during active COVID-19. The chain recombines TRBV28 with TRBJ2-7; possibly TRBD2 for D (6 bases). Input material: peripheral blood. The CDR3, as DNA: TGTGCCAGCAGTTTACCGGGAGTCTCGTCCTACGAGCAGTACTTC. This sequence encodes CASSLPGVSSYEQYF.